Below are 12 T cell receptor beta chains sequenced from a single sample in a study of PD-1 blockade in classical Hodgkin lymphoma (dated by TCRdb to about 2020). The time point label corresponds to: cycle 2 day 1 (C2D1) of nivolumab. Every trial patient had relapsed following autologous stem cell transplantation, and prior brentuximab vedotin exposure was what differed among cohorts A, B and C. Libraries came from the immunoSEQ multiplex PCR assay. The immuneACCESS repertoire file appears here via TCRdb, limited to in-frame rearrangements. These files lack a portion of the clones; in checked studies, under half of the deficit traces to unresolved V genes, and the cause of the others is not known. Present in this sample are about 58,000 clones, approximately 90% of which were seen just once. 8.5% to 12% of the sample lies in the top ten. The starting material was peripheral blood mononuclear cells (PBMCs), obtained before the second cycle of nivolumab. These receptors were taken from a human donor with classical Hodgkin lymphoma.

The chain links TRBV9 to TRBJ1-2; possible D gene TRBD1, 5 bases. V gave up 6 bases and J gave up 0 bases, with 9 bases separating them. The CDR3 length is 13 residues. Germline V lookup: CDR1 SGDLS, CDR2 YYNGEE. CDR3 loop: CASKSGPNYGYTF. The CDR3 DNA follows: TGTGCCAGCAAGTCGGGGCCTAACTATGGCTACACCTTC.

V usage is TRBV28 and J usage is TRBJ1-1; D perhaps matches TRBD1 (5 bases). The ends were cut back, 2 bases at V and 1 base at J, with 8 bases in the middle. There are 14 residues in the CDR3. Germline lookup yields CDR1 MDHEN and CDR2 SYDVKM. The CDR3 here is CASSLGRENTEAFF. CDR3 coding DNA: TGTGCCAGCAGTTTAGGCAGGGAGAACACTGAAGCTTTCTTT.

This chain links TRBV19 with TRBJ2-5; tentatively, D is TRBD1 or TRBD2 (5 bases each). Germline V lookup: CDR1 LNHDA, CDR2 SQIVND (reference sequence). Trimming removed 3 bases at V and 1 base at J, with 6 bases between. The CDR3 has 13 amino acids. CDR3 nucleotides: TGTGCCAGTAGTATGGGGGTCCAAGAGACCCAGTACTTC. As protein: CASSMGVQETQYF.

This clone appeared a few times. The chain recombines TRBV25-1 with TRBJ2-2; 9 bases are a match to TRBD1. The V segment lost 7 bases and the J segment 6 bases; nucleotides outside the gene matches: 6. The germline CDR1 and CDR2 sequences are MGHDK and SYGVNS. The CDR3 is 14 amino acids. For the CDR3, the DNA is TGTGCCAGCACCGGGACAGGGTTTTCCGGGGAGCTGTTTTTT. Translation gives CASTGTGFSGELFF.

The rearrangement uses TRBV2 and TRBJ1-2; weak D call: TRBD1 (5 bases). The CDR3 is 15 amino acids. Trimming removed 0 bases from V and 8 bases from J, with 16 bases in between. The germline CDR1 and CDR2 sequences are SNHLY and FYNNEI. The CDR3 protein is CASSEASLGGRGYTF. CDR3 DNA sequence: TGTGCCAGCAGTGAAGCTAGTTTGGGGGGTCGGGGCTACACCTTC.

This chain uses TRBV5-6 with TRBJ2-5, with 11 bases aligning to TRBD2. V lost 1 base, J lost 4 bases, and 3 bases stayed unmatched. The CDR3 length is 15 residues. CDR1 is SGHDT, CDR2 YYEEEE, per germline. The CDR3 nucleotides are TGTGCCAGCAGCTTGCTAGCGGGAGGAACAGAGACCCAGTACTTC. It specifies CASSLLAGGTETQYF.

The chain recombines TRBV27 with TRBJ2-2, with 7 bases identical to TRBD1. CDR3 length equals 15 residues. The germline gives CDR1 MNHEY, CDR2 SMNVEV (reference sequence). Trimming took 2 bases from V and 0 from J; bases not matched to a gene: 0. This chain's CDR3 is CASSLGTANTGELFF. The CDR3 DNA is TGTGCCAGCAGTTTAGGGACAGCGAACACCGGGGAGCTGTTTTTT.

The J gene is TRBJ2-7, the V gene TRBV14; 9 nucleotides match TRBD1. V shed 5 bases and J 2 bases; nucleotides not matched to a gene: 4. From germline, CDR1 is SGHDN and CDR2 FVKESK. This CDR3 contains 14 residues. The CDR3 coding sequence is TGTGCCAGCAGCACGGGACAGGGAACCTACGAGCAGTACTTC. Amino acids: CASSTGQGTYEQYF.

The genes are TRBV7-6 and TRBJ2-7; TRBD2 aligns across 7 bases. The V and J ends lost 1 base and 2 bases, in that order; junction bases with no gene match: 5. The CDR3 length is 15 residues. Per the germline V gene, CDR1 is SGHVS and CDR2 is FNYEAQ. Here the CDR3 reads CASSLEGGRTYEQYF. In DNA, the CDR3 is TGTGCCAGCAGCTTAGAAGGCGGGAGAACCTACGAGCAGTACTTC.

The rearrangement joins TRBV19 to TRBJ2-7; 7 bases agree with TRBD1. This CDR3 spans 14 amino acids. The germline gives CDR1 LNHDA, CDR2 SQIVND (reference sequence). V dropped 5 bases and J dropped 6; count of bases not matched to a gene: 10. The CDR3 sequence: CASSVSRGKAEQYF. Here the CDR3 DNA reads TGTGCCAGTAGTGTCTCCAGGGGGAAGGCCGAGCAGTACTTC.

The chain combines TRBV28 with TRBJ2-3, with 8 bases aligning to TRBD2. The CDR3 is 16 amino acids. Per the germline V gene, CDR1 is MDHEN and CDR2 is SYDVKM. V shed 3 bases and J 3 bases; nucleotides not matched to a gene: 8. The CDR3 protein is CASSFLGERETDTQYF. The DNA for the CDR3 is TGTGCCAGCAGTTTTTTGGGGGAGCGGGAGACAGATACGCAGTATTTT.

The CDR3 spells CASSLVSGGPQETQYF. The DNA for the CDR3 is TGTGCCAGCAGCTTAGTCTCTGGGGGACCACAAGAGACCCAGTACTTC. The V and J genes are TRBV7-9 and TRBJ2-5; the D gene could be TRBD1 or TRBD2 (5 bases each). V was pared by 1 base and J by 2 bases, with 14 bases between. The CDR3 runs to 16 residues. In germline, CDR1 is SEHNR, CDR2 FQNEAQ (reference sequence).